The rows below give T cell receptor beta chains drawn from one sample of a study of cytomegalovirus exposure and HLA in healthy donors. Measured with immunoSEQ multiplex PCR; TCRdb has only the in-frame clones, and not every one. The sample carries some 130,000 clones, just over 70% recorded once. Sequenced sample: PBMCs. Receptor source: an older woman in good health and CMV-seropositive. Each CDR3 is given with its conserved first and last residue. The order of the fields is clone size, D gene, V gene, J gene, CDR3 protein, CDR3 DNA. A D gene is named only where the DNA matches it firmly. Clone size is not always given. Where it is, it says once, few, many or a class for expanded clones.

.	TRBD1	TRBV7-3	TRBJ1-1	CASSRDRGSEAFF	TGTGCCAGCAGCCGAGACAGGGGTTCTGAAGCTTTCTTT
once	TRBD1	TRBV7-6	TRBJ1-5	CASSGPTGMGNQPQHF	TGTGCCAGCAGCGGCCCGACAGGGATGGGCAATCAGCCCCAGCATTTT
few	.	TRBV6-5	TRBJ2-3	CASSYSRGSTDTQYF	TGTGCCAGCAGTTACTCTCGAGGCAGCACAGATACGCAGTATTTT
.	.	TRBV18	TRBJ1-1	CASSPDRSNTEAFF	TGTGCCAGCTCGCCAGACAGGTCGAACACTGAAGCTTTCTTT
.	.	TRBV27	TRBJ1-1	CASSPGIATEAFF	TGTGCCAGCAGCCCGGGGATCGCGACTGAAGCTTTCTTT
.	TRBD2	TRBV7-2	TRBJ2-7	CASSTYSGGSYEQYF	TGTGCCAGCAGCACGTATAGCGGGGGCTCCTACGAGCAGTACTTC
.	.	TRBV6-1	TRBJ1-2	CASSEFVQSYGYTF	TGTGCCAGCAGTGAATTCGTACAAAGCTATGGCTACACCTTC
.	TRBD2	TRBV7-2	TRBJ2-5	CASSLTSGGRGTQYF	TGTGCCAGCAGCCTGACTAGCGGGGGGAGAGGGACCCAGTACTTC
few	TRBD1	TRBV5-1	TRBJ1-4	CASNTGDWGNEKLFF	TGCGCCAGCAATACAGGGGATTGGGGGAATGAAAAACTGTTTTTT
.	TRBD2	TRBV13	TRBJ2-5	CASSLGLAGDQETQYF	TGTGCCAGCAGCTTGGGACTAGCGGGGGACCAAGAGACCCAGTACTTC
few	TRBD1	TRBV7-8	TRBJ1-2	CASSPGQENYGYTF	TGTGCCAGCAGCCCGGGACAGGAAAACTATGGCTACACCTTC
once	TRBD2	TRBV7-2	TRBJ2-7	CASSLTLPGLAGTYEQYF	TGTGCCAGCAGCTTAACCCTACCAGGACTAGCGGGGACCTACGAGCAGTACTTC
few	.	TRBV7-2	TRBJ2-7	CASTTRTATYEQYF	TGTGCCAGCACTACCCGGACAGCTACCTACGAGCAGTACTTC
.	.	TRBV19	TRBJ1-5	CASTPVGTGQQPQHF	TGTGCCAGTACCCCGGTCGGAACAGGGCAACAGCCCCAGCATTTT
once	TRBD1	TRBV7-2	TRBJ1-2	CASSLRDRGARGYTF	TGTGCCAGCAGCCTCCGGGACAGGGGAGCTCGAGGCTACACCTTC
.	TRBD1	TRBV15	TRBJ2-6	CATSGTGDHGANVLTF	TGTGCCACCAGCGGGACAGGGGATCACGGGGCCAACGTCCTGACTTTC
.	.	TRBV20-1	TRBJ1-2	CSAGPRGYTF	TGCAGTGCTGGCCCCCGTGGCTACACCTTC
once	.	TRBV19	TRBJ2-2	CASSIDGSGELFF	TGTGCCAGTAGTATCGACGGGTCCGGGGAGCTGTTTTTT
.	TRBD1	TRBV4-2	TRBJ2-2	CASSQRGQGNTGELFF	TGTGCCAGCAGCCAGAGGGGACAGGGGAACACCGGGGAGCTGTTTTTT
once	TRBD1	TRBV5-5	TRBJ2-2	CASSFTGAGELFF	TGTGCCAGCAGTTTTACAGGGGCCGGGGAGCTGTTTTTT
few	.	TRBV5-4	TRBJ2-7	CASSLDGVEQYF	TGTGCCAGCAGCTTGGATGGAGTCGAGCAGTACTTC
few	.	TRBV2	TRBJ1-6	CASSPYRSSYNSPLHF	TGTGCCAGCAGTCCTTACAGAAGCTCCTATAATTCACCCCTCCACTTT
.	TRBD1	TRBV4-1	TRBJ1-2	CASSQPGTGEGYTF	TGCGCCAGCAGCCAACCCGGGACAGGGGAAGGCTACACCTTC
once	TRBD1	TRBV5-1	TRBJ2-5	CASSTGTGGGETQYF	TGCGCCAGCAGCACCGGGACAGGGGGCGGGGAGACCCAGTACTTC
.	TRBD2	TRBV12-5	TRBJ2-5	CASALGVSGGVETQYF	TGTGCTAGTGCCCTTGGGGTAAGCGGGGGTGTGGAGACCCAGTACTTC
once	.	TRBV4-1	TRBJ2-7	CASSQGPPSLGAYEQYF	TGCGCCAGCAGCCAAGGTCCTCCCTCCTTGGGGGCCTACGAGCAGTACTTC
.	TRBD1	TRBV4-2	TRBJ1-5	CASSQDAMTGPAF	TGTGCCAGCAGCCAAGACGCAATGACAGGGCCAGCCTTT
.	TRBD1	TRBV19	TRBJ2-5	CASRSGQGYETQYF	TGTGCCAGTAGATCGGGACAGGGGTATGAGACCCAGTACTTC
.	.	TRBV2	TRBJ1-2	CASSEKGGGGYTF	TGTGCCAGCAGTGAAAAGGGAGGGGGTGGCTACACCTTC
.	TRBD1	TRBV6-6	TRBJ1-1	CASNERGGAGTEAFF	TGTGCCAGCAACGAACGAGGGGGCGCGGGCACTGAAGCTTTCTTT
.	TRBD2	TRBV5-1	TRBJ2-1	CASSLTPPASGAYNEQFF	TGCGCCAGCAGCTTGACACCTCCAGCTAGCGGTGCTTACAATGAGCAGTTCTTC
.	.	TRBV4-2	TRBJ1-2	CASSQDPKGDMGYTF	TGTGCCAGCAGCCAAGATCCGAAAGGGGATATGGGCTACACCTTC
.	TRBD1	TRBV7-9	TRBJ2-3	CASSTTGADTQYF	TGTGCCAGCAGCACGACAGGGGCAGATACGCAGTATTTT
few	TRBD1	TRBV19	TRBJ1-5	CASSIGQGYSNQPQHF	TGTGCCAGTAGTATCGGACAGGGGTATAGCAATCAGCCCCAGCATTTT
.	.	TRBV6-5	TRBJ1-1	CASSYSGTRNTEAFF	TGTGCCAGCAGTTATAGTGGGACACGGAACACTGAAGCTTTCTTT
few	.	TRBV12-5	TRBJ2-7	CASSEQESYEQYF	TGTGCTAGTAGTGAACAGGAAAGCTACGAGCAGTACTTC
few	.	TRBV7-3	TRBJ1-1	CASSLGHMNTEAFF	TGTGCCAGCAGCTTGGGACATATGAACACTGAAGCTTTCTTT
.	.	TRBV7-7	TRBJ2-7	CASSLEGQYEQYF	TGTGCCAGCAGCTTGGAGGGACAGTACGAGCAGTACTTC
.	.	TRBV5-1	TRBJ2-2	CASSPTGFLNTGELFF	TGCGCCAGCAGCCCCACGGGATTCTTGAACACCGGGGAGCTGTTTTTT
.	TRBD1	TRBV10-2	TRBJ2-7	CASRIKGQGIVGEQYF	TGCGCCAGCAGAATTAAGGGACAGGGGATCGTAGGCGAGCAGTACTTC
.	.	TRBV19	TRBJ2-7	CASSIGAFPYEQYF	TGTGCCAGTAGTATAGGGGCCTTCCCCTACGAGCAGTACTTC
.	TRBD1	TRBV19	TRBJ1-4	CASEDRVFSTNEKLFF	TGTGCCTCCGAGGACAGGGTCTTTTCAACTAATGAAAAACTGTTTTTT
.	.	TRBV10-3	TRBJ1-5	CAISESRAGEGPQHF	TGTGCCATCAGTGAGTCTCGGGCAGGGGAGGGACCCCAGCATTTT
.	.	TRBV6-6	TRBJ1-5	CASSSGNFYSNQPQHF	TGTGCCAGCAGTTCGGGGAACTTCTATAGCAATCAGCCCCAGCATTTT
few	.	TRBV27	TRBJ1-2	CASSRVGREGYTF	TGTGCCAGCAGTAGAGTAGGGCGGGAGGGCTACACCTTC